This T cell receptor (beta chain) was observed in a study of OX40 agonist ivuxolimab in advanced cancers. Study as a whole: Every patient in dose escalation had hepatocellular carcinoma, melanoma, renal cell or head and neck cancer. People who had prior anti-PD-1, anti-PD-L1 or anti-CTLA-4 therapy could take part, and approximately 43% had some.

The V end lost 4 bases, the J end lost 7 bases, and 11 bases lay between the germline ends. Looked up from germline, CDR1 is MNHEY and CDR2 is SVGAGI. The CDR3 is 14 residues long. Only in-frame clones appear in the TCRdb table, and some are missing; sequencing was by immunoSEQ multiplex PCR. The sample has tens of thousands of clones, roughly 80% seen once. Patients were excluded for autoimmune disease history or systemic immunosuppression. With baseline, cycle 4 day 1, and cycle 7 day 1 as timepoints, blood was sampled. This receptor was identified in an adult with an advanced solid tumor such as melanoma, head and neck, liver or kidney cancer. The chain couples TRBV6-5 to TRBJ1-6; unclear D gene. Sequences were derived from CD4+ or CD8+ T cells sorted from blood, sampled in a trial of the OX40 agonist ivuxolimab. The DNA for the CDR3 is TGTGCCAGCAGTTTACAGCGTCTGAATTCACCCCTCCACTTT. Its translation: CASSLQRLNSPLHF.